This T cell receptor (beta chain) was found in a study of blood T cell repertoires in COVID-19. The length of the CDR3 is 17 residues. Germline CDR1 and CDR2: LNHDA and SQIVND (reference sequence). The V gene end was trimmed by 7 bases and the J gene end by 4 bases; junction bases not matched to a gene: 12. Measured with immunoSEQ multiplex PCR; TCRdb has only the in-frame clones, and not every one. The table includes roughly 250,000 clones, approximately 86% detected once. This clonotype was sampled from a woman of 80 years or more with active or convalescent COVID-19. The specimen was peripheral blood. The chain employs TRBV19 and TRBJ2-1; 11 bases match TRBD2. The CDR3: CASMGGGLAGSYNEQFF. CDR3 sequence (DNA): TGTGCCAGTATGGGGGGTGGACTAGCGGGTTCTTACAATGAGCAGTTCTTC.